The T cell receptor (beta chain) under discussion was sequenced for a study of cytomegalovirus exposure and HLA in healthy donors. Study-wide points: TCR beta sequences numbering more than 15,000 were associated with HLA alleles at 0.05 false discovery rate in a later analysis. Accounts indicate the classifier identified cytomegalovirus status with strong specificity and sensitivity. CMV antigen specificity was confirmed in vitro for a few CMV-associated chains.

With 60 Vbeta and 13 Jbeta primers, the PCR was carried out. Assay used: immunoSEQ multiplex PCR; TCRdb lists only in-frame clones, some missing. Of 160,000 or so clones detected, roughly nine tenths appear once; the ten largest clones hold about 0.9%. Remarks on this clone: Its specificity is unknown.

The source is a woman aged 30 to 39 in good health and CMV-seronegative. Sequencing used PBMCs.

The DNA for the CDR3 is TGTGCCAGCAGCTCCGCGACTAGCGGGAGGGTTAGCACAGATACGCAGTATTTT. It is translated as CASSSATSGRVSTDTQYF. The chain is built from TRBV4-2 and TRBJ2-3; TRBD2 agrees at 14 bases. The germline CDR1 and CDR2 sequences are LGHNA and YNFKEQ. The CDR3 is made up of 18 amino acids. V trimming: 5 bases; J trimming: 0 bases; junction bases outside the gene matches: 7.